This TCR beta chain was recorded in a study of early T cells in non-severe SARS-CoV-2 infection. Background on the study: The authors sequenced bulk RNA from unsorted whole blood, leaving chains unpaired.

This CDR3 has 13 amino acids. The germline V and J ends were trimmed by 6 bases and 5 bases, with 13 bases remaining between them. Germline loops: CDR1 MNHEY, CDR2 SVGEGT. The study's findings and limits: The VDJdb matching leaned toward anti-spike CD8 responses and overlooked private and CD4 specificities.

This clonotype has ten or more counts. Its target is unknown. Individual cDNA molecules carried attached unique molecular identifiers. MiXCR, applied by TCRdb to the 5' RACE reads, yields one record per CDR3 protein. The sample carries about 60,000 distinct CDR3 sequences, about 10% recorded once. Material: whole blood. The sequence derives from an adult who was a healthcare worker with PCR-confirmed SARS-CoV-2 infection or an uninfected control (not recorded which). This sequence joins TRBV6-2 or TRBV6-3 and TRBJ1-1; D is unclear. CDR3 in amino acids: CASSTWSRTEAFF. The CDR3 region has the DNA TGTGCCAGCAGCACATGGAGTCGGACTGAAGCTTTCTTT.